This T cell receptor (beta chain) is from a study of blood T cell repertoires in COVID-19. The wider study: Material from acute and convalescent COVID-19 was sourced from the United States, Italy and Spain. T cells, B-cell-depleted T cells, or PBMCs supplied cDNA or gDNA.

Per the authors' pipeline: Amplifying reference gene primers gave estimates of nucleated cell counts. Only in-frame clones appear in the TCRdb table, and some are missing; sequencing was by immunoSEQ multiplex PCR. V, J and clone size are those of that table, while D and trimming were read from the DNA. The sample consists of under 300,000 clones, around four fifths of them appearing once. The specimen was peripheral blood. The TCR comes from a woman aged 55-70 years with active or convalescent COVID-19.

DNA of the CDR3: TGTGCCAGCAGCCCCGGGACTAGCGGGGTTATAAGGGGAGAGACCCAGTACTTC. As protein: CASSPGTSGVIRGETQYF. The V call is TRBV7-9, the J call TRBJ2-5; the match to TRBD2 covers 13 bases. CDR3 length: 18 amino acids. Germline values: CDR1 SEHNR, CDR2 FQNEAQ (reference sequence). V dropped 5 bases and J dropped 4; count of bases not matched to a gene: 13.